A single sample gave rise to the 8 T cell receptor beta chains below, sequenced in a study of low-dose radiotherapy and immunotherapy resistance in tumors. Documented time point: before trial treatment. Priming of first-strand cDNA relied on TRAV- and TRBV-specific primers (covering alpha and beta chains). The PCR that amplified TCRs ran for 20 to 25 cycles, relying on a constant-region primer and a V-primer adapter. TCRdb re-called the reads through MiXCR, storing one row per CDR3 protein. The repertoire holds 60,000 to 90,000 distinct CDR3 sequences, with less than 40% as singletons. The source material was PBMCs, sampled before treatment. These receptors were collected from a female donor with ovarian cancer.

This CDR3 reads CASSLDRGLSNEQFF. As DNA, the CDR3 is TGTGCCAGCAGCTTAGACAGGGGGCTCTCCAATGAGCAGTTCTTC. J is TRBJ2-1 and V is TRBV11-2; TRBD1 agrees at 8 bases. With V trimmed by 0 bases and J by 6 bases, 4 bases remained unmatched. The CDR3 is 15 amino acids. Germline CDR1 and CDR2: SGHAT and FQNNGV.

This clonotype came up a few times. The chain uses TRBV10-3 and TRBJ2-5; weak D call: TRBD2 (5 bases). V lost 11 bases to trimming and J lost 5 bases, with 15 bases between them. There are 12 residues in the CDR3. The germline V gene encodes CDR1 ENHRY and CDR2 SYGVKD. CDR3 bases: TGTGCCGCCGGACTTCCCAGGGAGACCCAGTACTTC. The encoded protein is CAAGLPRETQYF.

The chain joins TRBV15 to TRBJ2-7, with TRBD2 matching 8 bases. CDR3 length: 15 amino acids. Germline CDR1 and CDR2: LNHNV and YYDKDF (reference sequence). V shed 0 bases and J 5 bases; nucleotides not matched to a gene: 6. CDR3: CATSRDQRENDEQYF. The CDR3 DNA reads as TGTGCCACCAGCAGAGACCAGCGGGAGAATGACGAGCAGTACTTC.

This clonotype has just one count. The V and J genes are TRBV12-3 or TRBV12-4 and TRBJ2-3; D is perhaps TRBD2 (6 bases). There are 14 residues in the CDR3. V lost 5 bases and J lost 2, with 11 bases in between. The CDR3 coding sequence is TGTGCCAGCAGTCCGGGACTCACCACAGATACGCAGTATTTT. Its protein product is CASSPGLTTDTQYF.

Note on this clonotype: This likely stems from a read error, as it lies one base from a far larger clone. V usage is TRBV9 and J usage is TRBJ2-1, with 9 bases fitting TRBD1. Germline V gene sequence: CDR1 SGDLS, CDR2 YYNGEE. Trimming at V came to 3 bases and at J to 10 bases, leaving 11 bases not matched to a gene. CDR3 size: 15 residues. CDR3 bases: TGTGCCAGCAGCGAGGGGGGACAGGGTCCCTACGAGCAGTTCTTC. This gives the protein CASSEGGQGPYEQFF.

DNA of the CDR3: TGTGCCTGGAGTGTAAAAGGGGGAGGTAGCCAGCATTTT. The encoded protein is CAWSVKGGGSQHF. The chain joins TRBV30 to TRBJ1-5; D possibly corresponds to TRBD1 (6 bases). CDR1 is GTSNPN, CDR2 SVGIG, per germline (reference sequence). The length of the CDR3 is 13 residues. Trimming cost V 0 bases and J 12 bases, with 15 bases left between them.

Remarks on this clonotype: A far larger clone is a single base away, which makes a read error likely. This chain uses TRBV7-9 with TRBJ2-1; D not certain. The germline CDR1 and CDR2 sequences are SEHNR and FQNEAQ (reference sequence). The length of the CDR3 is 13 residues. The V end was cut by 5 bases, the J end by 10 bases, with 15 bases between. The CDR3 protein is CASSRSPTYEQFF. For the CDR3, the DNA is TGTGCCAGCAGCCGCTCCCCCACCTACGAGCAGTTCTTC.

This clonotype was observed at least ten times. V and J are TRBV29-1 and TRBJ2-3, with 9 bases lining up with TRBD1. Losses at the gene ends were 7 bases for V and 5 bases for J; bases not matched to a gene: 13. The CDR3 spans 15 residues. In germline, CDR1 is SQVTM, CDR2 ANQGSEA. CDR3 nucleotides: TGCAGCGCTAAACCGGGACAGGGCGTTTTAGATACGCAGTATTTT. This codes for CSAKPGQGVLDTQYF.